In this sample, the clone carrying this T cell receptor beta chain turned up a few times. Its target is unknown. The V gene lost 2 bases and the J gene lost 4 bases, with 14 bases spanning the gap. The CDR3 runs to 15 residues. Germline V gene lookup returns CDR1 SGHTA and CDR2 FQGNSA. This record comes from a study of post-analysis software for immune sequencing data. The overall study: Disease courses included relapsing-remitting, secondary progressive and progressive-relapsing multiple sclerosis. Findings of the study overall: Clustering by F measure revealed strong co-clustering among samples prepared together in one batch. Included in a set of a few TRBV segments more frequent in patients than controls were TRBV5-6, TRBV5-1 and TRBV20-1.

Libraries were made from TCR beta cDNA, and they carried unique molecular identifiers. Yield was around 500,000 cDNA molecules from approximately 0.91 to 9.4 million T cells. TCRdb recomputed calls from the PCR reads with MiXCR, one row per CDR3 protein. Of roughly 700,000 distinct CDR3 sequences detected, 25% to 30% appear once; the ten largest clones hold around 0.56%. The sequencing input was blood. The source of this sequence is a girl aged 10 to 17 with multiple sclerosis. The chain couples TRBV7-2 to TRBJ1-1, with a tentative D call TRBD1 (6 bases). In DNA, the CDR3 is TGTGCCAGCAGCTTACACCCCGGAGGGGGCACTGAAGCTTTCTTT. Its protein product is CASSLHPGGGTEAFF.